This entry is about one TCR beta chain. Which antigen it targets is not known. No base qualities exist here, and no much larger clone lies one base off it. The receptor library was made with 5' RACE. TCRdb records Illumina HiSeq 2500 as the sequencer. A second PCR of roughly 6 to 11 cycles was performed with a sample-barcoded 5' primer and a J-beta primer mix. Each TCR beta cDNA molecule received a unique molecular identifier from a template-switch 5' adaptor carrying 12 random nucleotides. Each sample yielded at least 2.5 million CDR3-containing paired-end reads. The Mint cDNA synthesis kit, primed by a TRBC-specific oligonucleotide, was used to synthesize first-strand cDNA from all RNA. All cDNA was treated with uracil-DNA glycosylase and then went through a first 18-cycle PCR with the universal primers M1SS and BC2_uni_R. The original pipeline was this. Each sample was normalized by randomly selecting 1 million high-quality reads, each carrying a distinct molecular identifier. Reads sharing molecular identifiers were discarded rather than binned into consensus sequences. MiTCR, with a Q25 quality threshold and the strictest error-elimination algorithm, was used for CDR3 identification, clonotype clustering and error correction. A nonparametric unseen species model with Euler transformation was used to estimate a lower bound on total TCR beta diversity. TCRdb reprocessing: public reads trimmed at Q25 with fastp, clones called with MiXCR, in-frame beta chains kept. Identical CDR3 protein sequences are pooled into one entry, listed with their most common genes and DNA. Here the V and J calls rest on TCRdb's processing, not on the authors' analysis. The sample data list hundreds of thousands of distinct CDR3 sequences, and nearly 60% of these were observed just once. The ten largest clones add up to approximately 23% of the sample.

The roughly 42 donors, aged about 6 to 95 years, were systemically healthy Caucasian individuals from Russia. Each donor gave about 9.2 milliliters of peripheral blood, drawn into EDTA-treated Vacutainer tubes. PBMCs were isolated by Ficoll-Paque density-gradient centrifugation, with at least 6 million obtained per sample. Total RNA was extracted from PBMCs with Trizol reagent, with at least 6 micrograms obtained per sample. For every donor, flow cytometry on a PBMC aliquot measured the percentage of naive CD45RAhigh/CD27high T cells. This sample stems from a study of blood T cells in healthy people across ages (dated by TCRdb to the mid-2010s). Regarding the complete study: Template switching captured roughly one uniquely barcoded TCR beta cDNA molecule per two T cells in model experiments. Age-related changes in TCR beta repertoire diversity were measured in the study by deep sequencing normalized with unique cDNA molecular identifiers. Donors were grouped into four age groups: young (average roughly 16 years), middle-aged (39), aged (over 55) and long-lived (about 89). To avoid experimental bias, donors of different ages were randomly spread across the sequencing lanes. Two additional independent replicas of 1 million unique cDNA reads from the same blood draw were analyzed for two donors (one aged 18 to 29 and one aged 80 or older).

What the study reported, not specific to this receptor: Observed TCR beta diversity correlated strongly with the percentage of naive T cells measured by flow cytometry. Compared with the aged group, more naive CD4+ T cells, fewer expanded clones and increased TCR diversity were shown by the long-lived group, suggesting age selection. As age increased, observed TCR beta diversity per million T cells dropped in a roughly linear way, and a significant reduction was already evident by age 40. Total diversity estimates from one million sequenced T cells were considered lower bounds and underestimates. Because profiling used bulk unsorted PBMCs, naive and antigen-experienced compartments could not be compared conclusively. Donor CMV infection status was unknown, potentially confounding age-related changes in expanded clonotypes.

CDR3 length: 16 amino acids, cysteine to phenylalanine. Here the CDR3 DNA is all that survives: 48 bases in frame from base 1. The junction shows trimming of 4 bases on V and 10 bases on J, and the gene matches do not reach 12 bases of it. The germline V gene yields SGHRS for CDR1 and YFSETQ for CDR2. This TCR was sampled from a man aged 25-45 years in good health. The sequence joins TRBV5-1 to TRBJ2-1; 12 bases in between match TRBD2. Sequences were obtained from blood. The DNA sequence is given as TGCGCCAGCAGCGGAAACCTAGCGGGAGGGCCCACCGAGCAGTTCTTC. This is translated as CASSGNLAGGPTEQFF. Here the CDR3 is joined to the reference TRBV5-1 and TRBJ2-1 genes, and the full variable domain is: KAGVTQTPRYLIKTRGQQVTLSCSPISGHRSVSWYQQTPGQGLQFLFEYFSETQRNKGNFPGRFSGRQFSNSRSEMNVSTLELGDSALYLCASSGNLAGGPTEQFFGPGTRLTVL.